This T cell receptor beta chain is drawn from a study of T cell responses to AZD1222 COVID-19 vaccine. Method: immunoSEQ multiplex PCR; TCRdb's copy keeps in-frame clones and lacks some. The sample yields about 160,000 clones, 92% seen once. General study points: Two AZD1222 doses significantly raised spike-specific TCR breadth and depth over controls.

Remarks on this clone: What it binds is unknown.

Germline values: CDR1 MNHEY, CDR2 SVGAGI. Trimming cost V 5 bases and J 4 bases; bases outside gene matches: 9. CDR3 length: 15 residues. The specimen comprised peripheral blood, sampled on day 0 of MenACWY control vaccination. V usage is TRBV6-5 and J usage is TRBJ2-7; 9 bases line up with TRBD1. This receptor was identified in an adult in good health. For the CDR3, the DNA is TGTGCCAGCAGTCTACCGGGACAGGGCCTTTACGAGCAGTACTTC. Translating gives CASSLPGQGLYEQYF.